The rows below give T cell receptor beta chains drawn from one sample of a study of control samples from healthy donors and cancer patients. Sequenced by immunoSEQ multiplex PCR; TCRdb stores in-frame clones only, minus some. The sample contains about 60,000 clones, around 90% of which appear only once. The specimen was PBMCs. The receptors were sampled from a man in his forties with colorectal cancer. Each CDR3 is given with its conserved first and last residue. A D gene is named only where the DNA matches it firmly. A clone size is listed for some rows: how often the clone was seen (once, few, many), or a class if it is expanded.

d_call: NA
clone_size: NA
v_call: TRBV9
j_call: TRBJ1-3
cdr3_aa: CASSAGQSSGNTIYF
cdr3_nt: TGTGCCAGCAGCGCCGGACAGAGCTCTGGAAACACCATATATTTT

d_call: NA
clone_size: NA
v_call: TRBV7-9
j_call: TRBJ2-2
cdr3_aa: CASSLGSGGSTGELFF
cdr3_nt: TGTGCCAGCAGCTTAGGTTCGGGGGGCTCCACCGGGGAGCTGTTTTTT

d_call: TRBD2
clone_size: NA
v_call: TRBV7-9
j_call: TRBJ2-3
cdr3_aa: CASSLTSAPDTQYF
cdr3_nt: TGTGCCAGCAGCCTGACTAGCGCGCCAGATACGCAGTATTTT

d_call: NA
clone_size: few
v_call: TRBV11-2
j_call: TRBJ2-7
cdr3_aa: CASSHQPHYEQYF
cdr3_nt: TGTGCCAGCAGCCATCAACCTCACTACGAGCAGTACTTC

d_call: NA
clone_size: NA
v_call: TRBV3-1/TRBV3-2
j_call: TRBJ1-5
cdr3_aa: CASSLSRGNQPQHF
cdr3_nt: TGTGCCAGCAGCTTAAGCCGGGGTAATCAGCCCCAGCATTTT

d_call: NA
clone_size: NA
v_call: TRBV12-3/TRBV12-4
j_call: TRBJ1-5
cdr3_aa: CASTNRDQPQHF
cdr3_nt: TGTGCCAGCACCAACAGAGATCAGCCCCAGCATTTT

d_call: NA
clone_size: NA
v_call: TRBV20-1
j_call: TRBJ2-7
cdr3_aa: CSASNSYEQYF
cdr3_nt: TGCAGTGCTAGCAATTCCTACGAGCAGTACTTC

d_call: NA
clone_size: NA
v_call: TRBV4-3
j_call: TRBJ2-1
cdr3_aa: CASSQVASEQFF
cdr3_nt: TGCGCCAGCAGCCAAGTGGCGAGTGAGCAGTTCTTC

d_call: NA
clone_size: NA
v_call: TRBV9
j_call: TRBJ1-1
cdr3_aa: CASSLEPNTEAFF
cdr3_nt: TGTGCCAGCAGCCTTGAACCGAACACTGAAGCTTTCTTT

d_call: NA
clone_size: NA
v_call: TRBV9
j_call: TRBJ2-2
cdr3_aa: CASSVSPNTGELFF
cdr3_nt: TGTGCCAGCAGCGTAAGCCCCAACACCGGGGAGCTGTTTTTT

d_call: NA
clone_size: NA
v_call: TRBV6-5
j_call: TRBJ1-1
cdr3_aa: CASSYSITSRNTEAFF
cdr3_nt: TGTGCCAGCAGTTACTCGATCACCTCCCGGAACACTGAAGCTTTCTTT

d_call: NA
clone_size: NA
v_call: TRBV19
j_call: TRBJ2-7
cdr3_aa: CASSMDPQGFNEQYF
cdr3_nt: TGTGCCAGTAGTATGGACCCCCAGGGGTTCAACGAGCAGTACTTC

d_call: TRBD1
clone_size: NA
v_call: TRBV5-6
j_call: TRBJ1-2
cdr3_aa: CASSPIDRDSGYTF
cdr3_nt: TGTGCCAGCAGCCCGATCGACAGGGATAGTGGCTACACCTTC

d_call: TRBD1
clone_size: NA
v_call: TRBV11-1
j_call: TRBJ1-6
cdr3_aa: CASSLAGGNSPLHF
cdr3_nt: TGTGCCAGCAGCTTGGCAGGGGGAAATTCACCCCTCCACTTT

d_call: NA
clone_size: NA
v_call: TRBV5-4
j_call: TRBJ1-1
cdr3_aa: CASSPGGSTRNTEAFF
cdr3_nt: TGTGCCAGCAGCCCCGGGGGCAGCACGAGAAACACTGAAGCTTTCTTT

d_call: NA
clone_size: NA
v_call: TRBV24-1
j_call: TRBJ2-3
cdr3_aa: CATSETGTGSTDTQYF
cdr3_nt: TGTGCCACCAGTGAAACCGGGACGGGGAGCACAGATACGCAGTATTTT

d_call: TRBD2
clone_size: NA
v_call: TRBV7-2
j_call: TRBJ2-5
cdr3_aa: CASSRWGGTPETQYF
cdr3_nt: TGTGCCAGCTCCCGATGGGGGGGGACCCCAGAGACCCAGTACTTC

d_call: TRBD1
clone_size: once
v_call: TRBV27
j_call: TRBJ1-4
cdr3_aa: CASKRDRVDEKLFF
cdr3_nt: TGTGCCAGTAAACGGGACAGGGTGGATGAAAAACTGTTTTTT

d_call: NA
clone_size: NA
v_call: TRBV24-1
j_call: TRBJ2-3
cdr3_aa: CATSDFGPNTDTQYF
cdr3_nt: TGTGCCACCAGTGATTTTGGGCCGAACACAGATACGCAGTATTTT

d_call: TRBD1
clone_size: NA
v_call: TRBV9
j_call: TRBJ1-1
cdr3_aa: CASSRGGQGHDEAFF
cdr3_nt: TGTGCCAGCAGCAGAGGGGGACAGGGGCATGATGAAGCTTTCTTT

d_call: NA
clone_size: NA
v_call: TRBV9
j_call: TRBJ1-3
cdr3_aa: CASSVGGGSGNTIYF
cdr3_nt: TGTGCCAGCAGCGTAGGGGGCGGCTCTGGAAACACCATATATTTT

d_call: TRBD2
clone_size: NA
v_call: TRBV29-1
j_call: TRBJ2-4
cdr3_aa: CSVLAGSKNIQYF
cdr3_nt: TGCAGTGTTCTAGCGGGGAGCAAAAACATTCAGTACTTC

d_call: TRBD1
clone_size: NA
v_call: TRBV6-5
j_call: TRBJ1-6
cdr3_aa: CASSYEGTGYNSPLHF
cdr3_nt: TGTGCCAGCAGTTACGAGGGGACAGGTTATAATTCACCCCTCCACTTT

d_call: NA
clone_size: NA
v_call: TRBV5-6
j_call: TRBJ1-2
cdr3_aa: CASSLSFRGRGYTF
cdr3_nt: TGTGCCAGCAGCTTGTCCTTCCGGGGGCGCGGCTACACCTTC

d_call: NA
clone_size: NA
v_call: TRBV7-2
j_call: TRBJ2-7
cdr3_aa: CASSPSPGYYEQYF
cdr3_nt: TGTGCCAGCAGCCCAAGCCCAGGTTACTACGAGCAGTACTTC

d_call: NA
clone_size: NA
v_call: TRBV19
j_call: TRBJ2-5
cdr3_aa: CASSFSGETQYF
cdr3_nt: TGTGCCAGTAGTTTTTCCGGGGAGACCCAGTACTTC

d_call: TRBD1
clone_size: NA
v_call: TRBV14
j_call: TRBJ1-2
cdr3_aa: CASSQGQGFGYTF
cdr3_nt: TGTGCCAGCAGCCAGGGACAGGGTTTCGGCTACACCTTC

d_call: NA
clone_size: NA
v_call: TRBV19
j_call: TRBJ2-7
cdr3_aa: CAQPSTGGTYEQYF
cdr3_nt: TGTGCACAACCAAGTACAGGTGGGACCTACGAGCAGTACTTC

d_call: NA
clone_size: NA
v_call: TRBV6-5
j_call: TRBJ2-1
cdr3_aa: CASSRGAGNEQFF
cdr3_nt: TGTGCCAGCAGTCGGGGGGCGGGGAATGAGCAGTTCTTC

d_call: NA
clone_size: NA
v_call: TRBV5-1
j_call: TRBJ1-2
cdr3_aa: CASSFGTYSDYGYTF
cdr3_nt: TGCGCCAGCAGCTTTGGGACGTACTCTGACTATGGCTACACCTTC

d_call: NA
clone_size: NA
v_call: TRBV5-1
j_call: TRBJ1-2
cdr3_aa: CASSSKIHYGYTF
cdr3_nt: TGCGCCAGCAGCTCCAAAATTCACTATGGCTACACCTTC

d_call: NA
clone_size: few
v_call: TRBV2
j_call: TRBJ1-5
cdr3_aa: CASLSEIGSPQHF
cdr3_nt: TGTGCCAGCCTTTCCGAGATTGGATCGCCCCAGCATTTT

d_call: NA
clone_size: NA
v_call: TRBV3-1/TRBV3-2
j_call: TRBJ2-1
cdr3_aa: CASSQRTVSSYNEQFF
cdr3_nt: TGTGCCAGCAGCCAACGGACCGTAAGCTCCTACAATGAGCAGTTCTTC